A selection of T cell receptor beta chains follows, all from one sample in a study of blood T cell repertoires in COVID-19. Sequenced by immunoSEQ multiplex PCR; TCRdb stores in-frame clones only, minus some. Of about 200,000 clones listed, 65% to 90% were seen once; the top ten hold about 4%. Specimen: PBMCs or T cells enriched from blood (not recorded which). The receptors here all came from a woman younger than 45 who had been exposed to COVID-19. Both conserved end residues are part of each CDR3. The D gene is left open where the match is weak. A row's size may be missing; if present it is once, few, many or a size class.

J: TRBJ1-1
size: NA
D: TRBD1
V: TRBV7-2
DNA: TGTGCCAGCAGCTTCGACAGGGTAGTGTTCACTGAAGCTTTCTTT
CDR3: CASSFDRVVFTEAFF

J: TRBJ2-1
size: NA
D: NA
V: TRBV14
DNA: TGTGCCAGCAGCCCACTAGCTTACAATGAGCAGTTCTTC
CDR3: CASSPLAYNEQFF

J: TRBJ1-1
size: NA
D: TRBD1
V: TRBV5-1
DNA: TGCGCCAGCAGCTTGGGGCGGACAGGGAACACTGAAGCTTTCTTT
CDR3: CASSLGRTGNTEAFF

J: TRBJ1-4
size: NA
D: NA
V: TRBV7-9
DNA: TGTGCCAGCAGCCTACCTCAGGGGAGCGAGGAAAAACTGTTTTTT
CDR3: CASSLPQGSEEKLFF

J: TRBJ2-2
size: NA
D: TRBD2
V: TRBV10-1
DNA: TGCGCCAGCAGTGAGTCAGCGGTGGGACTAGCGGAGGGCGGGGAGCTGTTTTTT
CDR3: CASSESAVGLAEGGELFF

J: TRBJ2-2
size: NA
D: TRBD1
V: TRBV5-1
DNA: TGCGCCAGCAGCTACGACAGGGGGTTTGACACCGGGGAGCTGTTTTTT
CDR3: CASSYDRGFDTGELFF

J: TRBJ1-4
size: NA
D: NA
V: TRBV10-2
DNA: TGCGCCAGCGGGGGAGGGATCCGCGAAAAACTGTTTTTT
CDR3: CASGGGIREKLFF

J: TRBJ2-2
size: NA
D: NA
V: TRBV14
DNA: TGTGCCAGCAGCCAAGCTGCGGGTTCGAACACCGGGGAGCTGTTTTTT
CDR3: CASSQAAGSNTGELFF

J: TRBJ2-6
size: NA
D: NA
V: TRBV5-8
DNA: TGTGCCAGCAGCTTCTCGCTAAGGGCCAACGTCCTGACTTTC
CDR3: CASSFSLRANVLTF

J: TRBJ2-5
size: NA
D: NA
V: TRBV5-1
DNA: TGCGCCAGCAGCTTGAGTACGGGGAAAGAGACCCAGTACTTC
CDR3: CASSLSTGKETQYF

J: TRBJ2-3
size: NA
D: TRBD1
V: TRBV5-1
DNA: TGCGCCAGCAGCTTGTACCCGGGACAGGGTACAGATACGCAGTATTTT
CDR3: CASSLYPGQGTDTQYF

J: TRBJ2-7
size: NA
D: TRBD1
V: TRBV27
DNA: TGTGCCAGCAGCCGACAGGGAAACCCCCGCGAGCAGTACTTC
CDR3: CASSRQGNPREQYF

J: TRBJ1-5
size: NA
D: NA
V: TRBV28
DNA: TGTGCCAGCACGGAAGACAACAATCAGCCCCAGCATTTT
CDR3: CASTEDNNQPQHF

J: TRBJ2-1
size: once
D: NA
V: TRBV6-5
DNA: TGTGCCAGCATTCCGGGGGGCCGCTCCCGCAATGAGCAGTTCTTC
CDR3: CASIPGGRSRNEQFF

J: TRBJ1-1
size: NA
D: NA
V: TRBV12-3/TRBV12-4
DNA: TGTGCCAGCAGTTTAGGCGGAAACACTGAAGCTTTCTTT
CDR3: CASSLGGNTEAFF

J: TRBJ1-6
size: NA
D: TRBD1
V: TRBV7-8
DNA: TGTGCCAGCAGCTCAAAGGGGGCTGGGTCACCCCTCCACTTT
CDR3: CASSSKGAGSPLHF

J: TRBJ1-2
size: NA
D: NA
V: TRBV5-1
DNA: TGCGCCAGCCGCCCGGGGGACTCTGGCTACACCTTC
CDR3: CASRPGDSGYTF

J: TRBJ1-2
size: NA
D: NA
V: TRBV10-2
DNA: TGCGCCAGCAGTGAGTCGCCGGGCGGGTATGGCTACACCTTC
CDR3: CASSESPGGYGYTF

J: TRBJ2-7
size: NA
D: TRBD1
V: TRBV15
DNA: TGTGCCACCAGCAGACCGCGAGCGGAGACAGGGGGCGCCGAGCAGTACTTC
CDR3: CATSRPRAETGGAEQYF